Here is one TCR beta chain with its context. Its cognate antigen is unknown. One junction end does not reproduce the germline sequence, and a read error may be involved. The data belong to a study of blood T cells in healthy people across ages. Sample-barcoded 5' priming and a J-beta primer mix drove a second PCR of 7 to 11 cycles. Each cDNA molecule, via a template-switch adaptor with 12 random nucleotides, was tagged. MiXCR, run by TCRdb on the 5' RACE reads, gives a single entry per CDR3 protein. The sample records roughly 1,700,000 distinct CDR3 sequences, roughly 30% being singletons. Findings and caveats of the study: Shifts in expanded clonotypes may have been confounded by donor CMV status, which was unknown. Strong correlation was found linking TCR beta diversity to naive T cell percentage. Unsorted PBMCs blocked a conclusive comparison of naive and antigen-experienced cells.

The sequencing input was blood. The receptor comes from a woman aged 25 to 39 in good health.

CDR3 DNA sequence: TGCGCCAGCGGCCAAGGGGGGTTGGAGACCCAGTACTTC. Amino acid sequence: CASGQGGLETQYF. The chain uses TRBV4-1 and TRBJ2-5; either TRBD1 or TRBD2 may fit D (6 bases each). From germline, CDR1 is MGHRA and CDR2 YSYEKL. The CDR3 is 13 amino acids.